This T cell receptor beta chain was recorded in a study of human T cells and chemical hapten exposure. Study overall: Sensitization employed 2% DPC on roughly 2 cm by roughly 2 cm of upper inner arm skin. Patients, largely female, had alopecia areata, totalis or universalis.

Indicated time point: patch test 2, 6 weeks after DPC sensitization. Treatment indicated: therapeutic diphenylcyclopropenone sensitization with weekly scalp DPC. The study drew its donors from alopecia patients who were 18 to 70 years old and suitable for DPC. In the authors' workflow: Per sample, the median was about 88,000 TCRs, with values from approximately 25,000 to 650,000. TCRdb reprocessed the RACE reads with MiXCR, giving one entry per CDR3 protein. For this entry, the V and J calls and clone size follow TCRdb and not the study's own pipeline. The sample contains approximately 75,000 distinct CDR3 sequences, 8.5% of which appear only once. Germline-derived CDR1 and CDR2 are MNHNY and SVGAGI (reference sequence). The V and J ends lost 4 bases and 6 bases respectively, with 10 bases between them. The CDR3 runs to 13 residues. This clonotype was seen only a few times.

The chain joins TRBV6-6 to TRBJ1-5, with D perhaps matching TRBD1 (6 bases). This receptor was taken from a woman between 50 and 59 years old with alopecia areata. Some clones in this sample may be carry-over from other donors' samples. This sample comprised whole blood, obtained in connection with sensitization to the hapten diphenylcyclopropenone (DPC). CDR3 amino acids: CASSLQGVQPQHF. DNA for the CDR3: TGTGCCAGCAGTTTACAGGGTGTTCAGCCCCAGCATTTT.